The rows below give T cell receptor beta chains drawn from one sample of a study of blood T cell repertoires in COVID-19. Measured with immunoSEQ multiplex PCR; TCRdb has only the in-frame clones, and not every one. The sample holds under 30,000 clones, around 90% seen once. Material for sequencing was peripheral blood. Every receptor here comes from a human donor in a cohort sampled during active COVID-19. The donor label of this sample is uncertain. The CDR3 runs from the conserved cysteine through the conserved F or W. Fields, in order: clone size, D gene, J gene, V gene, CDR3 DNA, CDR3 protein. A D gene is named only where the DNA matches it firmly. A clone size is listed for some rows: how often the clone was seen (once, few, many), or a class if it is expanded.

.,TRBD1,TRBJ2-3,TRBV2,TGTGCCAGCAAAGGACAGGCTAGCACAGATACGCAGTATTTT,CASKGQASTDTQYF
.,TRBD1,TRBJ1-3,TRBV19,TGTGCCAGTAGTATAGAGGACAGGGAATATTTT,CASSIEDREYF
.,TRBD2,TRBJ2-7,TRBV5-4,TGTGCCAGCAGCAAACTAGCGGGAGAGGTGGGGCAGCAGTACTTC,CASSKLAGEVGQQYF
.,.,TRBJ2-5,TRBV11-2,TGTGCCAGCAGCTTAGATCTAAGGACAGAAGAGACCCAGTACTTC,CASSLDLRTEETQYF
.,.,TRBJ2-7,TRBV12-3/TRBV12-4,TGTGCCAGCAGTTTAGCGGGAGACGAGCAGTACTTC,CASSLAGDEQYF
.,.,TRBJ1-1,TRBV5-1,TGCGCCAGCAGCTTGCAAGGGGGTACGATCACTGAAGCTTTCTTT,CASSLQGGTITEAFF
few,.,TRBJ2-7,TRBV19,TGTGCCAGTAGTATAGGGCGCGGTTCCTTCTACGAGCAGTACTTC,CASSIGRGSFYEQYF
.,.,TRBJ2-4,TRBV4-1,TGCGCCAGCAGCCAAGATCAGGGTAGGGACATTCAGTACTTC,CASSQDQGRDIQYF
.,TRBD2,TRBJ2-2,TRBV28,TGTGCCAGCAGTTTATACGGTGTCGCCGGGACTAGCGACGCCGGGGAGCTGTTTTTT,CASSLYGVAGTSDAGELFF
.,.,TRBJ1-1,TRBV7-2,TGTGCCAGCAGCTTATGGGGGGTTAGGACTGAAGCTTTCTTT,CASSLWGVRTEAFF
.,TRBD2,TRBJ2-1,TRBV30,TGTGCCTGGAGGGGCGGGAGCCTCGGTACGTTGGTCTACAATGAGCAGTTCTTC,CAWRGGSLGTLVYNEQFF
.,TRBD2,TRBJ2-7,TRBV27,TGTGCCAGCAGTTCGACTAGCGGGAGGGCCTACGAGCAGTACTTC,CASSSTSGRAYEQYF
once,TRBD1,TRBJ2-3,TRBV19,TGTGCCAGTAGTCCCCCCGGGACAGGGACATTGGATACGCAGTATTTT,CASSPPGTGTLDTQYF
.,.,TRBJ1-2,TRBV28,TGTGCCAGCAGTCCCGGTGCCTATGGCTACACCTTC,CASSPGAYGYTF
.,.,TRBJ2-3,TRBV5-8,TGTGCCAGCACCCCTCGGCGGATGAGCACAGATACGCAGTATTTT,CASTPRRMSTDTQYF
.,.,TRBJ2-1,TRBV7-9,TGTGCCAGCACCGAACGTGGGGGGGGCTCCCAGTTCTTC,CASTERGGGSQFF
once,.,TRBJ1-5,TRBV2,TGTGCCAGCAGGGACAGTCCGATTCAGCCCCAGCATTTT,CASRDSPIQPQHF
.,.,TRBJ2-3,TRBV15,TGTGCCACCAGCAGAGATAGGGGGAAGACAGATACGCAGTATTTT,CATSRDRGKTDTQYF
once,.,TRBJ1-2,TRBV27,TGTGCCAGCACCCCGGACACCAACTATGGCTACACCTTC,CASTPDTNYGYTF
.,.,TRBJ2-3,TRBV2,TGTGCCAGCAGTCGGGGGGGTAGGGGGCCACGCGCTAGCACAGATACGCAGTATTTT,CASSRGGRGPRASTDTQYF
.,.,TRBJ2-7,TRBV11-2,TGTGCCAGCAGCTTTGGGGGCACCTACGAGCAGTACTTC,CASSFGGTYEQYF
.,TRBD1,TRBJ1-2,TRBV4-1,TGCGCCAGCAGCCAAGATTATTCGGGACAGACCTATGGCTACACCTTC,CASSQDYSGQTYGYTF
.,.,TRBJ2-1,TRBV4-2,TGTGCCAGCAGCCAAGCTCCATTCGGGACAAGTAATGAGCAGTTCTTC,CASSQAPFGTSNEQFF
.,TRBD2,TRBJ2-1,TRBV18,TGTGCCAGCTCCAGTACGGGGGGAGAAGGTTACAATGAGCAGTTCTTC,CASSSTGGEGYNEQFF
.,.,TRBJ2-3,TRBV7-3,TGTGCCAGCAGCTTCGGACTGTCGTCGAACACAGATACGCAGTATTTT,CASSFGLSSNTDTQYF
.,.,TRBJ1-1,TRBV11-2,TGTGCCAGCAAGGGGGGGGTGGGCGCTGAAGCTTTCTTT,CASKGGVGAEAFF
.,TRBD1,TRBJ1-1,TRBV5-5,TGTGCCAGCAGCTTGGTGGACAGGGAGTCGAAAGCTTTCTTT,CASSLVDRESKAFF
.,.,TRBJ2-7,TRBV5-6,TGTGCCAGCAGCTTGGGTCCCGGGTCGGACGAGCAGTACTTC,CASSLGPGSDEQYF
.,TRBD2,TRBJ2-1,TRBV5-4,TGTGCCAGCAGCTTGGCTAAGGGACTAGCGGGACCGAGCTCCTACAATGAGCAGTTCTTC,CASSLAKGLAGPSSYNEQFF